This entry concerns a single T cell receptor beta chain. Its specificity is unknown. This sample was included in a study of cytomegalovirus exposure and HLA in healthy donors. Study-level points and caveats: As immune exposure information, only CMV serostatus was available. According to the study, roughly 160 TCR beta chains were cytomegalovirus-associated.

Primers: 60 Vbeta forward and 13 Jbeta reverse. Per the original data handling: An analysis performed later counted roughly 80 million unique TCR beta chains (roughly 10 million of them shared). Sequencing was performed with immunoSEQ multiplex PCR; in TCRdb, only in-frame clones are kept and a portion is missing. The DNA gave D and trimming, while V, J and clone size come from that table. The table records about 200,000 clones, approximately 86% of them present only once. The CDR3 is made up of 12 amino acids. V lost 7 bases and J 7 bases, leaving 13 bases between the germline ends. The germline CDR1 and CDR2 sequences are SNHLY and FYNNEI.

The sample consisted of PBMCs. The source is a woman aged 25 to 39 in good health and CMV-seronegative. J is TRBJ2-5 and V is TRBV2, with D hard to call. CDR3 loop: CASTNPFGTQYF. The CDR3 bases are TGTGCCAGCACCAACCCGTTCGGGACCCAGTACTTC.